The 10 T cell receptor beta chains given below trace back to one sample, sequenced in a study of blood T cell repertoires in COVID-19. Data came from immunoSEQ multiplex PCR; TCRdb stores just in-frame clones and leaves some out. The table records about 100,000 clones, about 85% of them present only once. Sequencing used peripheral blood. These receptors were obtained from a middle-aged man with active or convalescent COVID-19.

This chain links TRBV3-1 (or the pseudogene TRBV3-2) with TRBJ2-3; tentative D call: TRBD2 (5 bases). Trimming stripped 1 base from V and 8 bases from J, with 10 bases between. The V gene's germline CDR1 is LGHDT and CDR2 YNNKEL (reference sequence). CDR3 length: 13 amino acids. The CDR3, as DNA: TGTGCCAGCAGCCAAGTTGAGGGAAGTACGCAGTATTTT. It encodes CASSQVEGSTQYF.

This clone has only a few counts. The chain has TRBV11-3 and TRBJ2-7; a weak D match, TRBD2 (6 bases). This CDR3 has 15 amino acids. V was clipped by 5 bases and J by 2 bases, with 16 bases between them. The germline V gene encodes CDR1 SGHNT and CDR2 YENEEA. CDR3 DNA sequence: TGTGCCAGCAGCCCCTTGACTGGAGGGACCTACGAGCAGTACTTC. It is translated as CASSPLTGGTYEQYF.

The CDR3 bases are TGTGCCACCAGTTCGACTAGCGGGAGAGTGGGGGATACGCAGTATTTT. Translation: CATSSTSGRVGDTQYF. The chain recombines TRBV24-1 with TRBJ2-3; 12 positions agree with TRBD2. CDR1 and CDR2 from the germline V gene are KGHDR and SFDVKD. J lost 6 bases, V lost 6 bases, and 9 bases had no gene match. This CDR3 contains 16 residues.

The chain carries TRBV10-3 and TRBJ1-1, with D perhaps TRBD1 (5 bases). V lost 10 bases and J lost 2, with 14 bases in between. The CDR3 contains 13 residues. Germline assignment: CDR1 ENHRY and CDR2 SYGVKD. CDR3 coding DNA: TGTGCCAACCGAGTGGGGGGAAACACTGAAGCTTTCTTT. It yields the protein CANRVGGNTEAFF.

The chain has TRBV7-2 and TRBJ1-1; D ambiguous. Deletions cut 2 bases from V and 4 bases from J, with 11 bases between. This CDR3 region has 14 residues. Germline assignment: CDR1 SGHTA and CDR2 FQGNSA. In DNA, the CDR3 is TGTGCCAGCAGCTTAAAGTGGCGGGGCACTGAAGCTTTCTTT. Amino acid sequence: CASSLKWRGTEAFF.

The chain couples TRBV5-1 to TRBJ2-7; TRBD2 aligns across 8 bases. Trimming removed 3 bases from V and 7 bases from J; junction bases left unmatched: 12. The CDR3 has 15 amino acids. The V gene's germline CDR1 is SGHRS and CDR2 YFSETQ. The CDR3 region is CASSSTSGPPTEQYF. In DNA, the CDR3 is TGCGCCAGCAGCTCAACTAGCGGTCCCCCTACGGAGCAGTACTTC.

The rearrangement joins TRBV6-2 or TRBV6-3 to TRBJ1-1; D is ambiguous. Trimming shortened V by 5 bases and J by 3 bases, and 16 bases separated the two germline ends. Germline CDR1 is MNHEY and CDR2 is SVGEGT. The CDR3 is made up of 15 amino acids. This CDR3 is CASSTPARRDTEAFF. In DNA form, the CDR3 reads TGTGCCAGCAGTACTCCTGCTCGGAGGGACACTGAAGCTTTCTTT.

The chain has TRBV28 and TRBJ2-2, with D possibly matching TRBD2 (6 bases). Germline V gene data show CDR1 as MDHEN and CDR2 as SYDVKM. Trimming cost V 5 bases and J 2 bases, with 12 bases left between them. The CDR3 spans 15 residues. CDR3 loop: CASSQPGLNTGELFF. CDR3 nucleotide sequence: TGTGCCAGCAGTCAACCGGGACTCAACACCGGGGAGCTGTTTTTT.

The V gene is TRBV29-1, the J gene TRBJ2-3; D possibly corresponds to TRBD2 (6 bases). V was clipped by 8 bases and J by 1 base, with 19 bases between them. This CDR3 contains 15 residues. Germline V gives CDR1 SQVTM, CDR2 ANQGSEA. This chain's CDR3 is CSIPGRGTGTDTQYF. Here the CDR3 DNA reads TGCAGCATCCCCGGTCGGGGGACGGGCACAGATACGCAGTATTTT.

The chain is built from TRBV7-9 and TRBJ1-3; D not certain. V lost 10 bases to trimming and J lost 2 bases, with 6 bases between them. The germline V gene encodes CDR1 SEHNR and CDR2 FQNEAQ (reference sequence). This CDR3 region has 11 residues. CDR3 region: CATETGNTIYF. CDR3 DNA sequence: TGTGCCACCGAGACTGGAAACACCATATATTTT.